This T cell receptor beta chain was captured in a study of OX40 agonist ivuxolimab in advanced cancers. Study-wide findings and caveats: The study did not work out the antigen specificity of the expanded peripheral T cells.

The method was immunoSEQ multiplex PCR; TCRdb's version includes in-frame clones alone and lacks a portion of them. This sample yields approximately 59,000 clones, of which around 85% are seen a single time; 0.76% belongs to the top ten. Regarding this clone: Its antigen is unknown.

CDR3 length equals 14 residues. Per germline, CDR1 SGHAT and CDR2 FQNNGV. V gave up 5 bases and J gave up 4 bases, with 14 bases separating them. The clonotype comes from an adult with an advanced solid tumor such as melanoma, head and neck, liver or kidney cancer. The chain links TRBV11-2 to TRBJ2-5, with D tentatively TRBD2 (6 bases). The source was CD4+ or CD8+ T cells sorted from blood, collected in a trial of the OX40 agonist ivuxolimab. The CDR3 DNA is TGTGCCAGCAGCCTAGTACCGGGACTAGAGACCCAGTACTTC. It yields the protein CASSLVPGLETQYF.